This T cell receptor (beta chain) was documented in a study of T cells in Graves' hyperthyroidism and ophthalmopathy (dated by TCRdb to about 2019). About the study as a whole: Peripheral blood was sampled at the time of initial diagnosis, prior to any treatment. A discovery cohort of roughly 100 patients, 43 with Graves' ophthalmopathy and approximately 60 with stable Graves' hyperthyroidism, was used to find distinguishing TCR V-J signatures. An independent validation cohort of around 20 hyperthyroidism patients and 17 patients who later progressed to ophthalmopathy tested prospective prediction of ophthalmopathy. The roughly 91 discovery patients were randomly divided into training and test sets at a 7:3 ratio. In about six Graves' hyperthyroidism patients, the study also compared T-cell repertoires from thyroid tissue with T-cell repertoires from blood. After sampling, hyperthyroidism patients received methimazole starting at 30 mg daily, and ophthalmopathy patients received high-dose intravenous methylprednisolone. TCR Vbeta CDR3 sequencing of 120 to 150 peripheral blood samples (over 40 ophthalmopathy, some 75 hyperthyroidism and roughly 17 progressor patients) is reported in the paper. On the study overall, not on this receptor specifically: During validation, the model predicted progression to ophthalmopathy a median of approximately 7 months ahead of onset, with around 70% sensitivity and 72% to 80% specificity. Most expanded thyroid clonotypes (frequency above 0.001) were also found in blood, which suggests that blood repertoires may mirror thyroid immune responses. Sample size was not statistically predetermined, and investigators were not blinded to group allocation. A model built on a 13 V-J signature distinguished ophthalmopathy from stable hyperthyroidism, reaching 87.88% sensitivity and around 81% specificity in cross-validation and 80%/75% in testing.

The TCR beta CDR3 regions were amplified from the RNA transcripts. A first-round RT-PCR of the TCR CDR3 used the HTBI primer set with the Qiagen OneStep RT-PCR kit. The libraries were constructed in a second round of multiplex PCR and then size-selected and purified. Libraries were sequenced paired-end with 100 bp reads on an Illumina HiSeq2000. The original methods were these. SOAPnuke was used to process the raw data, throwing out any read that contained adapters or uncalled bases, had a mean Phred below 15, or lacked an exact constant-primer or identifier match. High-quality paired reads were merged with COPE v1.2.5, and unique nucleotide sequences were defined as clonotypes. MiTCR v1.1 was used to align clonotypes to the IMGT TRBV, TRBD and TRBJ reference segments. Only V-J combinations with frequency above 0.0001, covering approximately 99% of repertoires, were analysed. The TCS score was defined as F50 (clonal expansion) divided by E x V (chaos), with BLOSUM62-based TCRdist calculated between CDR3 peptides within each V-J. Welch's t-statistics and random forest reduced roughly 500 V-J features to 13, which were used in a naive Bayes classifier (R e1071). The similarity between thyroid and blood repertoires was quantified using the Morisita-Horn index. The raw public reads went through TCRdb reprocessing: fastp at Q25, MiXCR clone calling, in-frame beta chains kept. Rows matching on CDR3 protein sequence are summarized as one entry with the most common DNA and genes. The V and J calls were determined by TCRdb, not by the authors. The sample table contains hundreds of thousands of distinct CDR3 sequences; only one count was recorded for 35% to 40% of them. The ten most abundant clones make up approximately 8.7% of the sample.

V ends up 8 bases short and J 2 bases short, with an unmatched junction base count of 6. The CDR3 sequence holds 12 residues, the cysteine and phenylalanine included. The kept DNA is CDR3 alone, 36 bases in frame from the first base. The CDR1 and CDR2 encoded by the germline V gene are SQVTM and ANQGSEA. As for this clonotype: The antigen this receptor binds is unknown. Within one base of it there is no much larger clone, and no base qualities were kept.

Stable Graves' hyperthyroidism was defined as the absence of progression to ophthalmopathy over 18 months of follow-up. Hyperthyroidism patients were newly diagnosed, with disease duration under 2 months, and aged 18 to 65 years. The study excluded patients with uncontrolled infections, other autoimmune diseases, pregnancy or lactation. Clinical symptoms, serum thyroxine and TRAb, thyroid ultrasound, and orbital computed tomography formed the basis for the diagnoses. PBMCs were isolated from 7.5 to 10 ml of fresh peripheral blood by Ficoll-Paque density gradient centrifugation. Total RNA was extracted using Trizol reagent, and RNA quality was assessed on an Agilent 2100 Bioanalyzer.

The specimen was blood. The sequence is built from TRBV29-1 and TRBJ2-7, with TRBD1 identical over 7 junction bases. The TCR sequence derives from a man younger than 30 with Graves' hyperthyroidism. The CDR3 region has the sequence CSSSTGAYEQYF. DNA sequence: TGCAGCAGCTCCACAGGGGCCTACGAGCAGTACTTC.